This T cell receptor (beta chain) was captured in a study of T cell repertoires in cytomegalovirus infection. Study context: Signatures in public TCR beta sequences pointed to both CMV infection and matching HLA type. Regarding the study as a whole: The response measured ex vivo was dominated by TCR beta clonotypes (HLA-C-restricted and CMV-specific). Adding up the frequency of public TCR beta families identified people who carried CMV plus the relevant HLA.

TCRdb independently ran MiXCR on the reads; one entry per CDR3 protein. The sample has roughly 300,000 distinct CDR3 sequences, about 23% seen once. A few counts support this clonotype. Its antigen is currently unknown. V was clipped by 0 bases and J by 1 base; unmatched bases: 11. The germline V gene has CDR1 DFQATT and CDR2 SNEGSKA (reference sequence). CDR3 length: 17 amino acids. This chain joins TRBV20-1 and TRBJ2-5; 7 nucleotides match TRBD2. The specimen was PBMCs. This TCR was recovered from a human donor in good health (CMV status not recorded). Some clones in this sample may be carry-over from other donors' samples. The CDR3 nucleotides are TGCAGTGCTAGAGATCGGGGGGTACCGAAACGCCAAGAGACCCAGTACTTC. It translates to CSARDRGVPKRQETQYF.